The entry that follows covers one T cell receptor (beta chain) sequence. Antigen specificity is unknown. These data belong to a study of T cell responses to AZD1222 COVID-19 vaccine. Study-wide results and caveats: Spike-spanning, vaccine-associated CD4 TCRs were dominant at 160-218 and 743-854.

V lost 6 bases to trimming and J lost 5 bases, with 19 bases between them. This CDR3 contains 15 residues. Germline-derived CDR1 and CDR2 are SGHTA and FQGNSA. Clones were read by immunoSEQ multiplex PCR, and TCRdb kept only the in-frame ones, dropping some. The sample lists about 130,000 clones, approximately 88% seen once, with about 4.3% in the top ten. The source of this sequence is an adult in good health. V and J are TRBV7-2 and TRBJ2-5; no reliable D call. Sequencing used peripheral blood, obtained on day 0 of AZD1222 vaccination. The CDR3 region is CASSPPGQPRETQYF. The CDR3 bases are TGTGCCAGCAGTCCACCCGGCCAACCAAGGGAGACCCAGTACTTC.